The sequence of this T cell receptor (beta chain) was determined in a study of Graves' ophthalmopathy and Graves' hyperthyroidism. RNA transcripts yielded amplified TCR beta CDR3 regions. RT-PCR was first run with HTBI primers, then multiplex PCR in a second round. MiXCR, run by TCRdb on the multiplex PCR reads, gives a single entry per CDR3 protein. The sample records 600,000 to 950,000 distinct CDR3 sequences, 40% being singletons. This CDR3 comprises 16 residues. From germline, CDR1 is ENHRY and CDR2 SYGVKD. Germline trimming cut 10 bases from V and 8 bases from J; bases unmatched to any gene: 19. This clonotype showed up just once.

The source is an adult man with Graves' ophthalmopathy. Material for sequencing was peripheral blood. The V gene is TRBV10-3, the J gene TRBJ1-2; 10 bases match TRBD1. CDR3 sequence (DNA): TGTGCCAGCAGCCAAACTCGTCTCGGGACAGGGGAAGGCTACACCTTC. It encodes CASSQTRLGTGEGYTF.